These 14 T cell receptor beta chains originate from one sample sequenced in a study of immune heterogeneity within non-small cell lung tumors. A multiplex PCR containing 32 V primers and 13 J primers was used to amplify TCR beta CDR3. From the multiplex PCR reads, TCRdb called clonotypes with MiXCR, one entry per CDR3 protein. Of 11,000 or so distinct CDR3 sequences listed, around 30% are singletons. Template material comprised bulk tumor genomic DNA at about 660 ng per sample. Taken during surgery, several biopsies per primary tumor were spaced as far apart as possible within the tumor mass. With untreated, newly diagnosed non-small cell lung cancer, the patients went on to undergo curative surgery. Material for sequencing was lung tumor tissue. These receptors originate from a man aged 50 or older with non-small cell lung cancer.

There are a few counts of this clonotype. This chain joins TRBV2 and TRBJ2-3, with a weak D call TRBD2 (5 bases). V was shortened by 4 bases and J by 0 bases, with 14 bases between the two germline ends. The CDR3 extends over 16 amino acids. In germline, CDR1 is SNHLY, CDR2 FYNNEI. The CDR3 protein is CASSVMDLISTDTQYF. In nucleotides, the CDR3 is TGTGCCAGCAGTGTAATGGACTTGATTAGCACAGATACGCAGTATTTT.

This clonotype came up a few times. The rearrangement uses TRBV18 and TRBJ1-1, with a possible D match to TRBD1 (5 bases). Trimming cost V 4 bases and J 8 bases, with 14 bases left between them. The CDR3 spans 13 residues. The germline gives CDR1 KGHSH, CDR2 LQKENI. CDR3 sequence reads: CASSRAGREEAFF. As DNA, the CDR3 is TGTGCCAGCTCACGGGCAGGGAGGGAAGAAGCTTTCTTT.

In its sample, this clonotype was seen a few times. This chain uses TRBV29-1 with TRBJ1-2; 10 bases agree with TRBD1. The CDR3 is made up of 15 amino acids. Trimming took 4 bases from V and 8 from J; bases not matched to a gene: 13. CDR1 is SQVTM and CDR2 is ANQGSEA in the germline V gene. The CDR3 DNA sequence: TGCAGCGTTGCTCCAGGGGGGACAGGGGCGGGGGGCTACACCTTC. Residues: CSVAPGGTGAGGYTF.

This clonotype is medium-sized (0.01 to 0.1%) by share. V usage is TRBV6-2 or TRBV6-3 and J usage is TRBJ2-7; D not certain. Germline V gene sequence: CDR1 MNHEY, CDR2 SVGEGT. V was clipped by 4 bases and J by 0 bases, with 10 bases between them. The CDR3 has 14 amino acids. CDR3 sequence: CASSSYLNSYEQYF. CDR3 DNA sequence: TGTGCCAGCAGTTCTTACTTAAACTCCTACGAGCAGTACTTC.

The V call is TRBV7-3, the J call TRBJ2-3, with 8 bases lining up with TRBD2. V shed 3 bases, J shed 1 base, and the junction held 3 bases outside the gene matches. Germline V gene lookup returns CDR1 SGHTA and CDR2 FQGTGA. This CDR3 comprises 15 residues. The CDR3 spells CASSFDGGGTDTQYF. CDR3 coding DNA: TGTGCCAGCAGCTTTGACGGGGGGGGCACAGATACGCAGTATTTT.

This clonotype is labeled medium-sized. The chain uses TRBV19 and TRBJ1-4; D not resolved. The V gene's germline CDR1 is LNHDA and CDR2 SQIVND (reference sequence). The CDR3 is 11 residues long. V lost 5 bases, J lost 8 bases, and 6 bases lay in between. DNA for the CDR3: TGTGCCAGTAGTCCGGACGAAAAACTGTTTTTT. Amino acids: CASSPDEKLFF. Together with reference TRBV19 and TRBJ1-4, the CDR3 gives the full variable domain: DGGITQSPKYLFRKEGQNVTLSCEQNLNHDAMYWYRQDPGQGLRLIYYSQIVNDFQKGDIAEGYSVSREKKESFPLTVTSAQKNPTAFYLCASSPDEKLFFGSGTQLSVL.

Within the sample, this clonotype is medium-sized. The chain has TRBV11-2 and TRBJ1-5, with a weak D call TRBD1 (5 bases). The CDR3 is made up of 17 amino acids. Germline-derived CDR1 and CDR2 are SGHAT and FQNNGV. V was trimmed by 0 bases and J by 2 bases, leaving 14 bases between them. The CDR3 DNA follows: TGTGCCAGCAGCTTAGATCCCCAGGGTTTAGGCAATCAGCCCCAGCATTTT. It codes for CASSLDPQGLGNQPQHF.

About this clonotype: Possible read error: a much larger clone is one base away. The chain couples TRBV19 to TRBJ1-6; the match to TRBD1 covers 11 bases. Germline-derived CDR1 and CDR2 are LNHDA and SQIVND (reference sequence). The CDR3 spans 15 residues. CDR3 protein: CASATDRGLYSPPHF. CDR3 in DNA: TGTGCCAGTGCAACGGACAGGGGGCTTTATTCACCCCCCCACTTT.

This clonotype was counted ten times or more. This chain uses TRBV28 with TRBJ1-1; D not certain. CDR1 MDHEN and CDR2 SYDVKM come from the germline V gene. There are 14 residues in the CDR3. The germline V and J ends were trimmed by 3 bases and 1 base, with 9 bases remaining between them. In DNA form, the CDR3 reads TGTGCCAGCAGTTTCTCCGGCCCGAACACTGAAGCTTTCTTT. Its protein is CASSFSGPNTEAFF.

This clonotype was seen at least ten times. The chain combines TRBV3-1 with TRBJ1-2; weak D call: TRBD1 (6 bases). CDR1 is LGHDT, CDR2 YNNKEL, per germline (reference sequence). This CDR3 region has 13 residues. The CDR3 DNA follows: TGTGCATCGGGTCCGACAGGTAACTATGGCTACACCTTC. Amino acids: CASGPTGNYGYTF. Together with reference TRBV3-1 and TRBJ1-2, the CDR3 gives the full variable domain: DTAVSQTPKYLVTQMGNDKSIKCEQNLGHDTMYWYKQDSKKFLKIMFSYNNKELIINETVPNRFSPKSPDKAHLNLHINSLELGDSAVYFCASGPTGNYGYTFGSGTRLTVV.

The genes are TRBV29-1 and TRBJ1-5; D remains unclear. In germline, CDR1 is SQVTM, CDR2 ANQGSEA. The CDR3 runs to 14 residues. With 6 bases removed from V and 6 bases from J, the gap between germline ends came to 18 bases. The CDR3 sequence is CSVQIGASGQPQHF. The CDR3 coding sequence is TGCAGCGTCCAGATTGGTGCCTCGGGTCAGCCCCAGCATTTT.

A remark on this clonotype: One base away lies a much larger clone, so this may be a sequencing read error. J is TRBJ1-5 and V is TRBV20-1; D remains ambiguous. From germline, CDR1 is DFQATT and CDR2 SNEGSKA (reference sequence). The CDR3 is made up of 15 amino acids. CDR3 coding DNA: TGCAGTGCTATCCCATTTAGCCAGTGGGATCACCCCCAGCATTTT. It codes for CSAIPFSQWDHPQHF.

Comments on this clonotype: A clone one base away is much larger, so this may be a read error. This sequence joins TRBV5-1 and TRBJ2-7; 7 bases map to TRBD2. Losses at the gene ends were 2 bases for V and 6 bases for J; bases not matched to a gene: 8. This CDR3 has 14 amino acids. Germline V CDR1 and CDR2: SGHRS, YFSETQ. Here the CDR3 reads CASSFVGWEGEQYF. The DNA of the CDR3 is TGCGCCAGCAGCTTCGTTGGCTGGGAGGGCGAGCAGTACTTC.

This clonotype is classed as medium-sized (0.01 to 0.1%). The rearrangement joins TRBV12-3 or TRBV12-4 to TRBJ2-4; weak D call: TRBD1 (6 bases). Trimming took off 5 bases at V and 6 bases at J, with 8 bases between the two ends. The CDR3 spans 12 residues. The chain's CDR3 is CASSTGSNIQYF. CDR3 DNA sequence: TGTGCCAGCAGTACAGGGTCAAACATTCAGTACTTC.